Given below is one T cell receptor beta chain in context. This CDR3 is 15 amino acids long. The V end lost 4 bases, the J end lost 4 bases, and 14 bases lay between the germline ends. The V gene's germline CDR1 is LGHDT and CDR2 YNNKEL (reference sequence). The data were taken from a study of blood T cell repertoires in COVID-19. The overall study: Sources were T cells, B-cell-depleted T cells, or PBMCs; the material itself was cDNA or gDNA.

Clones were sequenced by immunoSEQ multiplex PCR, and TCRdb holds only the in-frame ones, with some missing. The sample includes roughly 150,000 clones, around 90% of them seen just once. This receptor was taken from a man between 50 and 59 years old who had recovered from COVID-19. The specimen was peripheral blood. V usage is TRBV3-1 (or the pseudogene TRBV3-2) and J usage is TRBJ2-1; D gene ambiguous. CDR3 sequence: CASSPPGPMYNEQFF. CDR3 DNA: TGTGCCAGCAGCCCCCCGGGTCCAATGTACAATGAGCAGTTCTTC.